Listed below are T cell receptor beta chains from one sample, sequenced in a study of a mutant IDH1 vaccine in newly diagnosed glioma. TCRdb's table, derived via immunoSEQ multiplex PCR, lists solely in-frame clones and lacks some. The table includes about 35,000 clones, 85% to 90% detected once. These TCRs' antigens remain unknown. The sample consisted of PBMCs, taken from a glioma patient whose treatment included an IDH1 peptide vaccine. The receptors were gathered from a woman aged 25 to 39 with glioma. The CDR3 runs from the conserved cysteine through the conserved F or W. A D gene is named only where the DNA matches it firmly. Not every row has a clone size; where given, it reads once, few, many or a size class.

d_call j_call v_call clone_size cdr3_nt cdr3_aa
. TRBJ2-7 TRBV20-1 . TGCAGTGCCCGAGGGGAAAAGAGGCAGTACTTC CSARGEKRQYF
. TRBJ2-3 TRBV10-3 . TGTGCCATCAGTGAGGGCACAGATACGCAGTATTTT CAISEGTDTQYF
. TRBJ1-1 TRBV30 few TGTGCCTGGAGTACAGGGACGAACACTGAAGCTTTCTTT CAWSTGTNTEAFF
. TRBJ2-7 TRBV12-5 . TGTGCTAGTGGTTTGGTATACCCCTACGAGCAGTACTTC CASGLVYPYEQYF
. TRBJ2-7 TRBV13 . TGTGCCACGCACAGGTTACTCAGCGAGCAGTACTTC CATHRLLSEQYF
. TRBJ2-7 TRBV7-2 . TGTGCCAGCAGCCGAGTGGCTCCTGGCTCCTACGAGCAGTACTTC CASSRVAPGSYEQYF
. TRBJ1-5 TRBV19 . TGTGCCAGCACGGGACGGATCAATCAGCCCCAGCATTTT CASTGRINQPQHF
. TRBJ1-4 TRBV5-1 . TGCGCCAGCAGTAGCAATCAACTGGCTAATGAAAAACTGTTTTTT CASSSNQLANEKLFF
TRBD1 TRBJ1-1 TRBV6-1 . TGTGCCAGCAGCGGGAGGACAGGGCTGACTGAAGCTTTCTTT CASSGRTGLTEAFF
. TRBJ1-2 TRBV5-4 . TGTGCCAGCAGCTCCGGTTCTGGCTACACCTTC CASSSGSGYTF
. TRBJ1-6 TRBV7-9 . TGTGCCAGCAGCTTAGATCCGGGCAGGGGCCGGCCTAGGGCACCCCTCCACTTT CASSLDPGRGRPRAPLHF
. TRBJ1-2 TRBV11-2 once TGTGCCAGCAGCTTAGATCGGGCAGGGACCACCTTC CASSLDRAGTTF
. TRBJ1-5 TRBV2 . TGTGCCAGCAGGGCTCATGGGACCGATCAGCCCCAGCATTTT CASRAHGTDQPQHF
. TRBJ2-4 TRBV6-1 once TGTGCCAGCAGTGACCCCCGGGCCAAAAACATTCAGTACTTC CASSDPRAKNIQYF
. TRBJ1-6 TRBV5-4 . TGTGCCAGCAGCCGCTTGGGTGCGAATTCACCCCTCCACTTT CASSRLGANSPLHF
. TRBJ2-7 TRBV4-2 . TGTGCCAGCAGCCAAGGGTCTCCGGCCTCCTACGAGCAGTACTTC CASSQGSPASYEQYF
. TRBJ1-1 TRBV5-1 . TGCGCCAGCAGCCTGGACGTAAACACTGAAGCTTTCTTT CASSLDVNTEAFF
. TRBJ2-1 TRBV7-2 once TGTGCCAGCACCCTGACGCGAAAGCAGTTCTTC CASTLTRKQFF
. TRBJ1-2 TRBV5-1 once TGCGCCAGCAGAAACCCTTTGGGGACCTATGGCTACACCTTC CASRNPLGTYGYTF
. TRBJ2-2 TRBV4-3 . TGCGCCAGCAGCCGGCTGCTTAGCGTGACCGGGGAGCTGTTTTTT CASSRLLSVTGELFF
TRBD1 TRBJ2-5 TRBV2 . TGTGCCAGCAGCGACAGGGGTAGATCGGAGACCCAGTACTTC CASSDRGRSETQYF
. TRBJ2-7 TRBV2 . TGTGCCAGCAAGGGAGGTGGGAGCTCCTACGAGCAGTACTTC CASKGGGSSYEQYF
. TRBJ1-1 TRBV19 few TGTGCCAGTAGTATTGTTAGATACACTGAAGCTTTCTTT CASSIVRYTEAFF
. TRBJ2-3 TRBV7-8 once TGTGCCAGCAGCTTGGTGGGAGATACGCAGTATTTT CASSLVGDTQYF
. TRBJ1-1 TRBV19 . TGTGCCAGTAGTCCTCTGACCGGGACAAGTCGCACTGAAGCTTTCTTT CASSPLTGTSRTEAFF
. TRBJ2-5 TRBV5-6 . TGTGCCAGCTCCCTGTACCAAGAGACCCAGTACTTC CASSLYQETQYF
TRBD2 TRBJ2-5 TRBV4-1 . TGCGCCAGCAGCCAAGAGGGACTAGCGGGGGGGCCCCCTGAGACCCAGTACTTC CASSQEGLAGGPPETQYF
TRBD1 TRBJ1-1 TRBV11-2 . TGTGCCAGCAGCTTAATCGGGACAGGGGGCAGCGCTGAAGCTTTCTTT CASSLIGTGGSAEAFF
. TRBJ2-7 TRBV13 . TGTGCCAGCAGCGACGAGCTCCGGGGCGAGCAGTACTTC CASSDELRGEQYF
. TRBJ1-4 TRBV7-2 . TGTGCCAGCAGCCCTAGCCCGGGTGAAAAACTGTTTTTT CASSPSPGEKLFF
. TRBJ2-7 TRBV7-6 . TGTGCCAGCAGCTCCCGCAATCCTCCCTACGAGCAGTACTTC CASSSRNPPYEQYF
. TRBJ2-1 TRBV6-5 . TGTGCCAGCAGTTACGGAGACACACCTAATGAACAGTTCTTC CASSYGDTPNEQFF
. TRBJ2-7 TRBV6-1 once TGTGCCAGCAACAGGTATTCCTACGAGCAGTACTTC CASNRYSYEQYF
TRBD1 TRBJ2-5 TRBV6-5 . TGTGCCAGCAGTGGTATGACAGGGGGCGGGGAGACCCAGTACTTC CASSGMTGGGETQYF
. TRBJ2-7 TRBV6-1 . TGTGCCAGCCAACCAGCGGCAGACTACGAGCAGTACTTC CASQPAADYEQYF
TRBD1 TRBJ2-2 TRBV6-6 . TGTGCCAGCAGCCCCCCGGGACAGGGTTCCACCGGGGAGCTGTTTTTT CASSPPGQGSTGELFF
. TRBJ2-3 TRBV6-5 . TGTGCCAGCAGTTACTTGGGCCCCAGGGACCCAGATACGCAGTATTTT CASSYLGPRDPDTQYF
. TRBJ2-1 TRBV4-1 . TGCGCCAGCAGCCAAGATGGACTTTATGAGCAGTTCTTC CASSQDGLYEQFF
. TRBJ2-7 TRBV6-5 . TGTGCCGTTACCAGCCCCCATAACTCCTACGAGCAGTACTTC CAVTSPHNSYEQYF
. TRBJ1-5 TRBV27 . TGTGCCAGCAGTTTTAGCGGTTTCGGCAATCAGCCCCAGCATTTT CASSFSGFGNQPQHF
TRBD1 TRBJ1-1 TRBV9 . TGTGCCAGCAGCCCGGGACAGGCCGAAGCTTTCTTT CASSPGQAEAFF
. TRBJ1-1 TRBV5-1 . TGCGCCAGCAGCCCTACCTTACGGAACACTGAAGCTTTCTTT CASSPTLRNTEAFF
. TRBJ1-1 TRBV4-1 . TGCGCCAGCAGCCCTGCAGAGGGCTTGGACACTGAAGCTTTCTTT CASSPAEGLDTEAFF
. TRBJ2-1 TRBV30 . TGTGCCTGGAGTGCACTCAATGAGCAGTTCTTC CAWSALNEQFF
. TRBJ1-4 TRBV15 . TGTGCCACCAGCAGAGGGAGGTACGAAAAACTGTTTTTT CATSRGRYEKLFF
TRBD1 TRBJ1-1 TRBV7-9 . TGTGCCAGCAGCCCATATCGGGACAGGGCTGGGATGGCTGAAGCTTTCTTT CASSPYRDRAGMAEAFF
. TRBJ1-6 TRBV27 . TGTGCCAGCAGTTTGCCCGGGGGCGGGAATTCACCCCTCCACTTT CASSLPGGGNSPLHF
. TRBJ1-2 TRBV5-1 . TGCGCCAGCAGCCCCAGGACAGATCCTAACTATGGCTACACCTTC CASSPRTDPNYGYTF
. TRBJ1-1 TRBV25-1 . TGTGCCAGCAGTCAGGGGTTCGGGAACACTGAAGCTTTCTTT CASSQGFGNTEAFF
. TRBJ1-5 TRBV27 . TGTGCCAGCAGTTTAGAGCCCGATCAGCCCCAGCATTTT CASSLEPDQPQHF